The T cell receptor beta chain under discussion was sequenced for a study of blood T cells in healthy people across ages. Primed by a sample-barcoded 5' primer and a J-beta primer mix, a second PCR proceeded for 7 to 11 cycles. Each sample yielded at least 3 million CDR3-containing paired-end reads. Using its own MiXCR run on the 5' RACE reads, TCRdb lists one record per CDR3 protein. The profile covers some 800,000 distinct CDR3 sequences, with roughly 44% appearing a single time and roughly a fifth taken by the ten largest. Study findings and constraints: It was not possible, with unsorted PBMCs, to conclusively compare naive and antigen-experienced cells.

This CDR3 has 16 residues. J was trimmed by 3 bases and V by 2 bases; bases with no gene match: 10. Germline V gene data show CDR1 as MNHEY and CDR2 as SVGEGT. Every sample gave at least 5 micrograms of total RNA when it was extracted. This clonotype was picked up a small number of times. No antigen is known for it. Sequenced material: blood. The sequence derives from a man between 60 and 75 years old in good health. The V and J genes are TRBV6-2 or TRBV6-3 and TRBJ2-7; 7 nucleotides match TRBD2. CDR3 amino acids: CASSYLRLANLYEQYF. The DNA for the CDR3 is TGTGCCAGCAGTTACCTCCGACTAGCAAACCTCTACGAGCAGTACTTC.